This entry concerns a single T cell receptor beta chain. What it binds is unknown. As for time point: week 47, end of study. With topical imiquimod, each dose of the vaccine consisted of 300 ug of mutant IDH1 20-mer peptide. Some clones are missing from TCRdb's copy, which holds only in-frame ones; the method was immunoSEQ multiplex PCR. Among some 56,000 clones, over 70% were seen once, and the ten largest hold 5.3%. This sample was included in a study of a mutant IDH1 vaccine in newly diagnosed glioma. The CDR3 length is 13 residues. Germline loops: CDR1 MNHNS, CDR2 SASEGT. Trimming removed 6 bases from V and 0 bases from J, with 8 bases in between.

The genes are TRBV6-1 and TRBJ1-1; D may be TRBD1 (5 bases). The TCR was taken from a man aged 45-65 years with glioma. The sample consisted of PBMCs, taken from a glioma patient whose treatment included an IDH1 peptide vaccine. The CDR3 nucleotides are TGTGCCAGCAGGAGGGGAGTGAACACTGAAGCTTTCTTT. It encodes CASRRGVNTEAFF.